This TCR beta chain was observed in a study of blood T cell repertoires in COVID-19 (dated by TCRdb to 2020 to 2022). Some background on the complete study: Collaborator samples came from the United States, Italy and Spain and covered acute and convalescent phases of COVID-19. The prospective study material was composed of cDNA or gDNA derived from T cells, B-cell-depleted T cells, or PBMCs. The dataset comprised deeply sampled blood TCRbeta repertoires from subjects exposed to, actively infected with, or recovered from COVID-19. The repertoires were released in a freely available public database intended as a resource for research on the immune response to SARS-CoV-2. The samples were drawn from the first 160 participants of the ongoing ImmuneRACE study and from some 1,300 subjects provided by 6 global collaborators. Sample metadata almost always included a de-identified subject ID, COVID-19 status, age in years and sex. Where available, HLA class I and class II types were obtained from metadata supplied by the sample provider rather than from assay-based typing.

TCRbeta CDR3 regions were amplified from genomic DNA by means of the immunoSEQ Assay, a bias-controlled multiplex PCR. The published analysis was carried out like this. Nucleated cell counts per sample were estimated from amplification of reference gene primers within the assay. Sequence reads were collapsed and filtered to measure the absolute abundance of every unique TCRbeta CDR3 rearrangement. For each sample, productive Simpson clonality was calculated as the square root of Simpson's diversity index over productive rearrangements. Held by TCRdb, this immuneACCESS table contains in-frame sequences only and omits some clones. Under half of the omission traces to an unresolved V gene where checked; the cause of the rest is unknown. That table gives V, J and clone size, and the DNA gave D and trimming. Counted in this sample were approximately 260,000 clones; 70% to 90% of them appeared once. Clones ranked in the top ten supply about 10% of the sample.

This clone was counted between two and nine times. This receptor's antigen is unknown. No per-base quality is available; no much larger clone lies one base away. The CDR3, cysteine through phenylalanine, is 15 amino acids long. CDR3 DNA only is kept here, 45 bases in frame from base 1. V was cut back by 4 bases and J by 0 bases, leaving a gap of 12 bases between them. According to the germline V gene, CDR1 reads SGHRS and CDR2 reads YFSETQ. The collaborating institutions used their own protocols to collect whole blood in K2EDTA tubes. For TCRbeta analysis, collaborator samples were shipped as frozen whole blood, as isolated PBMCs, or as DNA extracted from either sample type. Results and caveats for the whole study, not just this receptor: How much clinical and demographic metadata was included differed by source and by participant, and the metadata was provided uncurated.

The material sequenced was peripheral blood. In this chain, TRBV5-1 is recombined with TRBJ2-3; TRBD2 is a weak D gene call, 6 bases matching. The receptor's source is a woman in her seventies with acute or convalescent COVID-19. The nucleotide sequence is given as TGCGCCAGCAGCCTCCATAGCGGAAGCACAGATACGCAGTATTTT. Its coded protein is CASSLHSGSTDTQYF.